Here is one T cell receptor beta chain with its context. This sample stems from a study of T cells in Graves' hyperthyroidism and ophthalmopathy. What was amplified from RNA transcripts were TCR beta CDR3 regions. The HTBI set primed first-round TCR CDR3 RT-PCR. MiXCR, applied by TCRdb to the multiplex PCR reads, yields one record per CDR3 protein. The sample has some 800,000 distinct CDR3 sequences, around 39% seen once; the top ten hold around 10%. The CDR3 has 13 amino acids. Germline V lookup: CDR1 SGHTA, CDR2 FQGNSA. The V gene lost 5 bases and the J gene lost 3 bases, with 10 bases spanning the gap.

Material for sequencing was blood. This TCR derives from a man between 18 and 35 years old with Graves' hyperthyroidism. The chain uses TRBV7-2 and TRBJ1-1; a weak D match, TRBD1 (5 bases). The DNA of the CDR3 is TGTGCCAGCAGCCCCGGGGCTTACACTGAAGCTTTCTTT. Its translation is CASSPGAYTEAFF. Full variable domain (rest looked up from reference TRBV7-2 and TRBJ1-1): GAGVSQSPSNKVTEKGKDVELRCDPISGHTALYWYRQSLGQGLEFLIYFQGNSAPDKSGLPSDRFSAERTGGSVSTLTIQRTQQEDSAVYLCASSPGAYTEAFFGQGTRLTVV.